This T cell receptor beta chain is from a study of T cell repertoires in cytomegalovirus infection. Study-wide context: Both recently identified HLA-C-restricted and well-studied HLA-B-restricted CMV epitopes were used in the study. Based on public TCR beta signatures, there were indications of CMV infection and of a matching HLA type. Study-level findings and limits: Of the TCR beta families, the public ones yielded a cumulative frequency that identified carriers of CMV plus the relevant HLA. HLA-C-restricted CMV clonotypes gave the most frequent clonotype in two of eight donors.

Each CDR3 protein gets one entry after TCRdb re-called the reads with MiXCR. This table has tens of thousands of distinct CDR3 sequences, around 20% appearing once. This clonotype came up once. Antigen: not known. This CDR3 is 14 amino acids long. Between the trimmed V and J ends, which lost 2 bases and 3 bases, there was a span of 8 bases. CDR1 and CDR2 (germline): MNHEY, SVGEGT. This chain uses TRBV6-2 or TRBV6-3 with TRBJ2-1; D not resolved. This clonotype was sampled from a human donor in good health (CMV status not recorded). Some clones in this sample may be carry-over from other donors' samples. This specimen was CD8+ T cells from cultured PBMCs, taken from culture after CMV antigen stimulation. The CDR3, as DNA: TGTGCCAGCAGTTACCCGGGCAGCTACAATGAGCAGTTCTTC. The encoded protein is CASSYPGSYNEQFF.